The 9 T cell receptor beta chains below come from one sample, sequenced in a study of regulatory T cells in long-lasting Graves disease. Both iRepertoire HTBI primers and Arm-PCR of CDR3 regions were used to build the TCR beta libraries. TCRdb called the multiplex PCR reads again in MiXCR, with one record for every CDR3 protein. The sample lists hundreds of thousands of distinct CDR3 sequences, around 21% seen once, with 6.5% to 10% in the top ten. Regarding time point: persistent/refractory GD, antithyroid drugs over 5 years with positive TRAb. Researchers made the TCR library from RNA that was extracted from PBMCs. The sample in question was peripheral blood mononuclear cells (PBMCs), obtained when the disease was refractory, from a patient treated with antithyroid drugs. The receptors derive from a female donor with Graves disease.

Regarding this clonotype: Compared with germline, one end of the junction differs, possibly owing to a read error. This rearrangement joins TRBV11-1 to TRBJ2-7, with D perhaps TRBD2 (5 bases). This CDR3 has 16 amino acids. Germline CDR1 is SGHAT and CDR2 is FQDESV (reference sequence). The CDR3 nucleotides are TGTGCCAGCAGCTTAGGGGCCGAGAGGGCCTCCCTCGAGCGGTACTTC. It translates to CASSLGAERASLERYF. Variable domain in full (rest from reference TRBV11-1 and TRBJ2-7): EAEVAQSPRYKITEKSQAVAFWCDPISGHATLYWYRQILGQGPELLVQFQDESVVDDSQLPKDRFSAERLKGVDSTLKIQPAELGDSAMYLCASSLGAERASLERYFGPGTRLTVT.

This clonotype was counted many times. The gene calls are TRBV12-3 or TRBV12-4 and TRBJ1-5; D is perhaps TRBD1 (6 bases). V dropped 6 bases and J dropped 6 bases, with 12 bases sitting between them. CDR3 size: 13 residues. The chain's CDR3 is CASSSGGGQPQHF. For the CDR3, the DNA is TGTGCCAGCAGCTCGGGAGGGGGTCAGCCCCAGCATTTT.

To note about this clonotype: An end of the junction differs from the germline gene, which may be a read error. The V call is TRBV5-1, the J call TRBJ2-2; D call uncertain. This CDR3 is 14 amino acids long. Germline V gives CDR1 SGHRS, CDR2 YFSETQ. The CDR3 here is CASSLWQNTGELFF. The CDR3 region has the DNA TGTGCCAGCAGCTTATGGCAAAACACCGGGGAGCTGTTTTTT. Filled out from reference TRBV5-1 and TRBJ2-2, the complete variable domain reads KAGVTQTPRYLIKTRGQQVTLSCSPISGHRSVSWYQQTPGQGLQFLFEYFSETQRNKGNFPGRFSGRQFSNSRSEMNVSTLELGDSALYLCASSLWQNTGELFFGEGSRLTVL.

This clonotype appeared a few times. A much larger clone differs by one base, so this may be a read error. This chain links TRBV28 with TRBJ1-2; tentatively, D is TRBD1 (5 bases). From germline, CDR1 is MDHEN and CDR2 SYDVKM. The ends were cut back, 6 bases at V and 8 bases at J, with 22 bases in the middle. The CDR3 has 15 residues. DNA of the CDR3: TGTGCCAGCAGGGGGGGGGACGGGCAGACGGAAGGCTACACCTTC. Amino acid sequence: CASRGGDGQTEGYTF.

This clonotype was seen at least ten times. The chain is built from TRBV6-1 and TRBJ2-7; a possible D gene is TRBD2 (5 bases). The germline CDR1 and CDR2 sequences are MNHNS and SASEGT. The V end lost 8 bases, the J end lost 3 bases, and 11 bases lay between the germline ends. This CDR3 spans 12 amino acids. The CDR3 nucleotides read TGTGCCAGCGGACTTGCGGACTACGAGCAGTACTTC. Its translation: CASGLADYEQYF.

This clonotype is labeled as hyperexpanded. The rearrangement links TRBV7-2 to TRBJ2-7; 8 nucleotides agree with TRBD2. J gave up 5 bases and V 0 bases, and 3 bases lay outside the gene matches. CDR1 SGHTA and CDR2 FQGNSA come from the germline V gene. This CDR3 is built from 14 residues. The CDR3: CASSLAAGANEQYF. The CDR3 nucleotides read TGTGCCAGCAGCTTAGCAGCGGGAGCGAACGAGCAGTACTTC.

In regard to this clonotype: This sequence may be a read error, since a much larger clone differs from it by one base. The chain carries TRBV6-5 and TRBJ2-6, with D possibly matching TRBD1 (5 bases). Germline CDR1 is MNHEY and CDR2 is SVGAGI. The CDR3 contains 15 residues. In nucleotides, the CDR3 is TGTGCCAGCAGTTATCCGGCAGCTGGGGCCAACGTCCTGGCTTTC. Translation: CASSYPAAGANVLAF.

This chain links TRBV6-5 with TRBJ2-3; D unclear. The V gene's germline CDR1 is MNHEY and CDR2 SVGAGI. The CDR3 runs 15 residues. Trimming left V 2 bases short and J 2 bases short, with 11 bases between. CDR3 in amino acids: CASSYEDTPTDTQYF. In nucleotides, the CDR3 is TGTGCCAGCAGTTACGAAGACACACCCACAGATACGCAGTATTTT.

This clonotype was picked up many times. The chain couples TRBV7-8 to TRBJ2-7; 14 positions match TRBD2. The length of the CDR3 is 17 residues. Germline CDR1 SGHVS, CDR2 FQNEAQ. Germline trimming cut 7 bases from V and 2 bases from J; bases unmatched to any gene: 10. CDR3 in DNA: TGTGCCAGCAAGGACCGACAGACTAGCGGGAGGGCCTACGAGCAGTACTTC. It codes for CASKDRQTSGRAYEQYF. The full variable domain, rest sourced from reference TRBV7-8 and TRBJ2-7, is GAGVSQSPRYKVAKRGQDVALRCDPISGHVSLFWYQQALGQGPEFLTYFQNEAQLDKSGLPSDRFFAERPEGSVSTLKIQRTQQEDSAVYLCASKDRQTSGRAYEQYFGPGTRLTVT.